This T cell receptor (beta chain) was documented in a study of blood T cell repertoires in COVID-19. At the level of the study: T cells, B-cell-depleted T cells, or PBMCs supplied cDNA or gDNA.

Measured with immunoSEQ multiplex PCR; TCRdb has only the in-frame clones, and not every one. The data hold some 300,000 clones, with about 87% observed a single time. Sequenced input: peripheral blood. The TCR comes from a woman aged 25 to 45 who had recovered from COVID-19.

The chain's CDR3 is CASSGLAGRVGEQFF. As DNA, the CDR3 is TGTGCCAGCAGCGGACTAGCGGGGCGCGTCGGTGAGCAGTTCTTC. The rearrangement uses TRBV6-5 and TRBJ2-1; 12 bases fit TRBD2. V shed 6 bases, J shed 9 bases, and the junction held 9 bases outside the gene matches. The CDR3 contains 15 residues. Germline loops: CDR1 MNHEY, CDR2 SVGAGI.